This T cell receptor (beta chain) originates from a study of cytotoxic CD8 clonotypes in ibrutinib-treated CLL. Whole-study context: Of a cohort that held 11 relapsed/refractory and 15 treatment-naive patients, around 17 were IGHV unmutated. Findings and limits, study-wide: Starting clonality was above that of age-matched healthy donors and tracked circulating CD8+ T-cell counts. Public clonotypes were rare and shrank or held steady on treatment.

The CDR3 covers 16 residues. Germline values: CDR1 LNHNV, CDR2 YYDKDF (reference sequence). V lost 3 bases and J 5 bases, leaving 16 bases between the germline ends. TCRdb's copy holds only in-frame clones and misses some; the assay was immunoSEQ multiplex PCR. Of approximately 24,000 clones in the sample, approximately 70% were seen once. In the case of this clone: Its target is not known.

This clonotype was obtained from a human donor with chronic lymphocytic leukemia. The chain recombines TRBV15 with TRBJ2-2, with TRBD2 as a possible D gene (5 bases). Sample: PBMCs, taken at disease progression, from a patient treated with ibrutinib. The CDR3 DNA is TGTGCCACCAGCAGTACGGGATTTTCGATGACCGGGGAGCTGTTTTTT. Its translation is CATSSTGFSMTGELFF.